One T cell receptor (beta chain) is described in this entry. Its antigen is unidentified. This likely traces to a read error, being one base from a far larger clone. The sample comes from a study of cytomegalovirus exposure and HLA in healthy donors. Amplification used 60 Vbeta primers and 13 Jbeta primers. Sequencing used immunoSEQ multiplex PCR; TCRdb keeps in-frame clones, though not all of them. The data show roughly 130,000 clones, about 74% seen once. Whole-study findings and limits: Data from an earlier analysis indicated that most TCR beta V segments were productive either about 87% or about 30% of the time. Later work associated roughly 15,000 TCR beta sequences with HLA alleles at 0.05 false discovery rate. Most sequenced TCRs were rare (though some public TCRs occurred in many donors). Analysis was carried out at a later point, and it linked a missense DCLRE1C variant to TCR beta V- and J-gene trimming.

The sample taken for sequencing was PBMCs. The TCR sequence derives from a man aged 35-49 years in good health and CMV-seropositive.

CDR3 sequence reads: CASSFWPRWQPQHF. The CDR3 DNA reads as TGTGCCAGCAGTTTCTGGCCTAGATGGCAGCCCCAGCATTTT. This chain uses TRBV28 with TRBJ1-5; D call uncertain. The germline V gene has CDR1 MDHEN and CDR2 SYDVKM. Trimming left V 3 bases short and J 7 bases short, with 13 bases between. This CDR3 contains 14 residues. The complete variable domain, with remaining parts taken from reference TRBV28 and TRBJ1-5, reads DVKVTQSSRYLVKRTGEKVFLECVQDMDHENMFWYRQDPGLGLRLIYFSYDVKMKEKGDIPEGYSVSREKKERFSLILESASTNQTSMYLCASSFWPRWQPQHFGDGTRLSIL.